This TCR beta chain comes out of a study of beta chain features in type 1 diabetes. Expressed TCRB transcripts were sequenced because the entire RNA isolate underwent reverse transcription. Sequencing was performed with immunoSEQ multiplex PCR; in TCRdb, only in-frame clones are kept and a portion is missing. Altogether some 900,000 clones are present, around a sixth being singletons, with the ten largest covering roughly 0.025%. Concerning this clone itself: Its antigen is still unknown.

Each of the sorted populations had a purity greater than 95%. Whole-study results and caveats: The naive, central memory and Treg TCRB repertoires showed an apparent similarity that was greater among patients than among healthy donors. A pattern of fewer insertions and more deletions at VDJ junctions was seen in type 1 diabetes patients. TCRB CDR3 length was moderately but significantly reduced in all four CD4+ subsets of Type 1 diabetes patients.

Per germline, CDR1 SGHAT and CDR2 FQNNGV. This CDR3 is built from 16 residues. V lost 2 bases and J lost 6; bases outside the gene matches: 13. Sample: naive CD4+ T cells from blood. The chain couples TRBV11-2 to TRBJ2-7, with 7 positions matching TRBD1. This TCR came from a woman aged 18-29 years in good health. The CDR3 nucleotides read TGTGCCAGCAGCTTATTTCGTCGTACAGGGGTATTCGAGCAGTACTTC. This translates into CASSLFRRTGVFEQYF. The full variable domain, in which reference TRBV11-2 and TRBJ2-7 provide the parts outside the CDR3, is EAGVAQSPRYKIIEKRQSVAFWCNPISGHATLYWYQQILGQGPKLLIQFQNNGVVDDSQLPKDRFSAERLKGVDSTLKIQPAKLEDSAVYLCASSLFRRTGVFEQYFGPGTRLTVT.